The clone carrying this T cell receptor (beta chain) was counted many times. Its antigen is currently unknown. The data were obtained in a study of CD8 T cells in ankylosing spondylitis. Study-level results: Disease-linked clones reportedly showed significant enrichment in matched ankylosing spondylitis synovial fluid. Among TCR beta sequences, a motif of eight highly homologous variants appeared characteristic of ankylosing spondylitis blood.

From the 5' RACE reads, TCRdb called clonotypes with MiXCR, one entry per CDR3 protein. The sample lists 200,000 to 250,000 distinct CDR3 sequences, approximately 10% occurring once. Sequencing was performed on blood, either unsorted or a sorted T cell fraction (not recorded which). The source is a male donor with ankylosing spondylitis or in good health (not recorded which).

CDR3 sequence: CASSPLGESSYNEQFF. In DNA form, the CDR3 reads TGCGCCAGCAGCCCTCTCGGGGAAAGCTCCTACAATGAGCAGTTCTTC. This chain connects TRBV5-1 to TRBJ2-1; D possibly corresponds to TRBD2 (5 bases). CDR1 SGHRS and CDR2 YFSETQ come from the germline V gene. V was shortened by 4 bases and J by 0 bases, with 14 bases between the two germline ends. The CDR3 spans 16 residues.